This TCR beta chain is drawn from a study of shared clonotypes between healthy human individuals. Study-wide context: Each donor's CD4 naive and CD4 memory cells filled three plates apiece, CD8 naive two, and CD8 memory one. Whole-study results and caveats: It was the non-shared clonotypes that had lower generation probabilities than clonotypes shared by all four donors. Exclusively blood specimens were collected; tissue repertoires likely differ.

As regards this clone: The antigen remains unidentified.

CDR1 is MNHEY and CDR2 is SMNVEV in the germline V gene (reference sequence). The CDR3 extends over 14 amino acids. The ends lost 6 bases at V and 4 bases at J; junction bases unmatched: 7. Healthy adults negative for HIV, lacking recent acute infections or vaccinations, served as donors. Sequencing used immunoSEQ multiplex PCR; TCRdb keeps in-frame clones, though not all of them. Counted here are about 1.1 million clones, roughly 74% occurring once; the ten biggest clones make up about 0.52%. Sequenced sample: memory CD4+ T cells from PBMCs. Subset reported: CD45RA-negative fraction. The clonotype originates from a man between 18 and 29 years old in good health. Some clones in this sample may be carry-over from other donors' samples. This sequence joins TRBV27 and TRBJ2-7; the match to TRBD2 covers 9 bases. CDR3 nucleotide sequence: TGTGCCAGCAGGGATAGCGGGAGCATGTACGAGCAGTACTTC. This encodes CASRDSGSMYEQYF.